These 20 T cell receptor beta chains were all obtained from the same sample, sequenced in a study of control samples from healthy donors and cancer patients. Using immunoSEQ multiplex PCR, the repertoire was profiled, and TCRdb retains in-frame clones only, with some absent. The sample records about 250,000 clones, around 80% being singletons. The sample consisted of PBMCs. The receptors here all came from an older woman with lung cancer.

This clone was recorded a few times. The rearrangement uses TRBV2 and TRBJ1-5; D uncertain. CDR3 length equals 13 residues. V shed 4 bases and J shed 5 bases, with 9 bases lying between them. CDR1 and CDR2 (germline): SNHLY, FYNNEI. The CDR3 sequence: CASSGKVDQPQHF. The CDR3 nucleotides are TGTGCCAGCAGTGGCAAAGTGGATCAGCCCCAGCATTTT.

The chain employs TRBV11-3 and TRBJ2-1; 9 bases line up with TRBD1. CDR1 SGHNT and CDR2 YENEEA come from the germline V gene. The CDR3 runs 15 residues. V shed 8 bases, J shed 6 bases, and the junction held 11 bases outside the gene matches. The chain's CDR3 is CASGQTGTGTNEQFF. CDR3 bases: TGTGCCAGCGGTCAAACCGGGACAGGGACCAATGAGCAGTTCTTC.

Here the CDR3 DNA reads TGCGCTACCACCTTCCCGGGGGGCGGTGGGGCCAACGTCCTGACTTTC. Encoded protein: CATTFPGGGGANVLTF. The chain links TRBV10-2 to TRBJ2-6; perhaps TRBD2 as D (7 bases). The CDR3 extends over 16 amino acids. Germline V gives CDR1 WSHSY, CDR2 SAAADI.

V usage is TRBV7-9 and J usage is TRBJ1-5, with 7 bases aligning to TRBD1. Looked up from germline, CDR1 is SEHNR and CDR2 is FQNEAQ (reference sequence). The CDR3 has 14 amino acids. The trim removed 5 bases at V and 9 bases at J, leaving 10 bases unmatched. The CDR3 sequence: CASSEDRVVGPQHF. For the CDR3, the DNA is TGTGCCAGCAGCGAAGACAGGGTGGTGGGGCCCCAGCATTTT.

The chain combines TRBV29-1 with TRBJ1-3, with D unresolved. Germline V gene data show CDR1 as SQVTM and CDR2 as ANQGSEA. The V end was cut by 4 bases, the J end by 4 bases, with 5 bases between. The CDR3 sequence is 11 residues long. CDR3 protein: CSVGLGNTIYF. The CDR3 DNA is TGCAGCGTTGGTCTGGGAAACACCATATATTTT.

V usage is TRBV5-1 and J usage is TRBJ1-5; unclear D gene. Germline V gives CDR1 SGHRS, CDR2 YFSETQ. This CDR3 contains 15 residues. V was clipped by 1 base and J by 2 bases, with 10 bases between them. The CDR3 loop reads CASSLSGIGNQPQHF. The DNA of the CDR3 is TGCGCCAGCAGCTTGTCGGGAATAGGCAATCAGCCCCAGCATTTT.

J is TRBJ2-7 and V is TRBV11-2; TRBD1 matches at 7 bases. The CDR3 length is 14 residues. With 5 bases clipped from V and 5 bases from J, the junction kept 9 bases outside the gene matches. The germline V gene has CDR1 SGHAT and CDR2 FQNNGV. CDR3 region: CASSRTTGFHEQYF. The DNA for the CDR3 is TGTGCCAGCAGCCGAACGACAGGGTTCCACGAGCAGTACTTC.

V and J are TRBV18 and TRBJ1-1; D is perhaps TRBD1 (6 bases). This CDR3 is 14 amino acids long. The V gene's germline CDR1 is KGHSH and CDR2 LQKENI. The V and J ends lost 5 bases and 1 base respectively, with 11 bases between them. CDR3 DNA sequence: TGTGCCAGCTCATTTTCACAGGGGAACACTGAAGCTTTCTTT. This codes for CASSFSQGNTEAFF.

This clone was seen only once. This chain uses TRBV11-2 with TRBJ2-3; 9 bases are shared with TRBD1. Germline V gene data show CDR1 as SGHAT and CDR2 as FQNNGV. The CDR3 is 16 residues long. The V segment lost 5 bases and the J segment 3 bases; nucleotides outside the gene matches: 9. CDR3 in DNA: TGTGCCAGCAGCGTCGCCGGGACAGGGATAACAGATACGCAGTATTTT. It is translated as CASSVAGTGITDTQYF. The full variable domain, in which reference TRBV11-2 and TRBJ2-3 provide the parts outside the CDR3, is EAGVAQSPRYKIIEKRQSVAFWCNPISGHATLYWYQQILGQGPKLLIQFQNNGVVDDSQLPKDRFSAERLKGVDSTLKIQPAKLEDSAVYLCASSVAGTGITDTQYFGPGTRLTVL.

This chain uses TRBV2 with TRBJ2-5, with D uncertain. This CDR3 comprises 14 residues. The ends were cut back, 8 bases at V and 1 base at J, with 14 bases in the middle. Germline V lookup: CDR1 SNHLY, CDR2 FYNNEI. The chain's CDR3 is CASGRYGSQETQYF. The CDR3, as DNA: TGTGCCAGCGGGCGTTACGGATCCCAAGAGACCCAGTACTTC.

The chain links TRBV5-1 to TRBJ2-1, with D possibly matching TRBD2 (5 bases). The CDR3 extends over 15 amino acids. The germline V gene has CDR1 SGHRS and CDR2 YFSETQ. V lost 0 bases and J lost 0, with 7 bases in between. The CDR3 region is CASSLASPSYNEQFF. The CDR3, as DNA: TGCGCCAGCAGCTTGGCTAGCCCCTCCTACAATGAGCAGTTCTTC. Complete variable domain (other parts from reference TRBV5-1 and TRBJ2-1): KAGVTQTPRYLIKTRGQQVTLSCSPISGHRSVSWYQQTPGQGLQFLFEYFSETQRNKGNFPGRFSGRQFSNSRSEMNVSTLELGDSALYLCASSLASPSYNEQFFGPGTRLTVL.

The rearrangement joins TRBV5-1 to TRBJ2-3; D is ambiguous. Germline V CDR1 and CDR2: SGHRS, YFSETQ. V was trimmed by 1 base and J by 1 base, leaving 10 bases between them. The CDR3 has 15 residues. In DNA, the CDR3 is TGCGCCAGCAGCTTGCCGGGTGGGGGCACAGATACGCAGTATTTT. Translation gives CASSLPGGGTDTQYF.

This clone was found a few times. The V call is TRBV5-4, the J call TRBJ1-6; 10 nucleotides line up with TRBD1. Germline V CDR1 and CDR2: SGHNT, YYREEE (reference sequence). V lost 4 bases to trimming and J lost 4 bases; unmatched junction nucleotides: 8. The CDR3 length is 17 residues. This CDR3 reads CASSLVRDRGYNSPLHF. The CDR3 nucleotides are TGTGCCAGCAGCCTCGTCCGGGACAGGGGATATAATTCACCCCTCCACTTT.

J is TRBJ1-1 and V is TRBV5-1; the D is unclear. The V gene's germline CDR1 is SGHRS and CDR2 YFSETQ. The CDR3 has 14 amino acids. The V end was cut by 0 bases, the J end by 1 base, with 7 bases between. The CDR3 reads CASSLEGPNTEAFF. DNA of the CDR3: TGCGCCAGCAGCTTGGAGGGCCCGAACACTGAAGCTTTCTTT.

CDR3 loop: CAISEGQGFNGYTF. The CDR3 region has the DNA TGTGCCATCAGTGAGGGACAGGGATTCAATGGCTACACCTTC. The rearrangement uses TRBV10-3 and TRBJ1-2, with 8 bases aligning to TRBD1. This CDR3 contains 14 residues. V dropped 2 bases and J dropped 6; count of bases not matched to a gene: 5. Germline V gives CDR1 ENHRY, CDR2 SYGVKD.

The chain has TRBV6-5 and TRBJ2-3, with no clear D. The length of the CDR3 is 12 residues. V lost 5 bases, J lost 4 bases, and 7 bases lay in between. Germline CDR1 is MNHEY and CDR2 is SVGAGI. Here the CDR3 reads CASSPSPDTQYF. CDR3 DNA: TGTGCCAGCAGTCCCAGTCCAGATACGCAGTATTTT.

The chain couples TRBV3-1 (or the pseudogene TRBV3-2) to TRBJ1-2; a possible D gene is TRBD1 (5 bases). The CDR3 totals 13 residues. Trimming took off 4 bases at V and 8 bases at J, with 14 bases between the two ends. Germline CDR1 and CDR2: LGHDT and YNNKEL (reference sequence). DNA for the CDR3: TGTGCCAGCAGCCCGGGACCTTCTTCAGGCTACACCTTC. As protein: CASSPGPSSGYTF.

The rearrangement uses TRBV5-1 and TRBJ1-1; tentatively, D is TRBD1 (6 bases). The CDR3 spans 13 residues. CDR1 and CDR2 from the germline V gene are SGHRS and YFSETQ. Trimming removed 2 bases at V and 8 bases at J, with 13 bases between. DNA of the CDR3: TGCGCCAGCAGCTTCACAGGGTCTCGCGAAGCTTTCTTT. As protein: CASSFTGSREAFF.

This rearrangement joins TRBV15 to TRBJ2-2; D assignment may be TRBD1 or TRBD2 (6 bases each). The CDR3 loop spans 16 amino acids. Per the germline V gene, CDR1 is LNHNV and CDR2 is YYDKDF (reference sequence). The V end lost 0 bases, the J end lost 7 bases, and 15 bases lay between the germline ends. The CDR3 DNA reads TGTGCCACCAGCAGAGACGTGGGGGGCTATGGCGGGGAGCTGTTTTTT. This codes for CATSRDVGGYGGELFF.

The gene calls are TRBV5-6 and TRBJ1-2; 7 positions match TRBD1. The CDR3 runs to 14 residues. Per germline, CDR1 SGHDT and CDR2 YYEEEE. Trimming removed 4 bases from V and 5 bases from J; junction bases left unmatched: 8. The CDR3 DNA follows: TGTGCCAGCAGCCTAGGACAGGCCCGTTATGGCTACACCTTC. Encoded protein: CASSLGQARYGYTF.